This T cell receptor (beta chain) was sequenced for a study of blood T cell repertoires in COVID-19. Overall study context: PBMCs, B-cell-depleted T cells, or T cells provided the cDNA or gDNA that made up the material.

Authors' methods: By means of reference gene primer amplification, nucleated cell counts were estimated. Sequencing used immunoSEQ multiplex PCR; TCRdb keeps in-frame clones, though not all of them. V, J and clone size were drawn from that table, and D and trimming were deduced from the DNA. Among about 310,000 clones listed, about 87% were seen once. Trimming pared 7 bases from V and 2 bases from J, leaving 17 bases between. Germline CDR1 SQVTM, CDR2 ANQGSEA. The CDR3 is 14 amino acids. The sequence derives from a woman aged 45-60 years who had recovered from COVID-19. Sequenced input: peripheral blood. This chain uses TRBV29-1 with TRBJ1-2; D is possibly TRBD1 (5 bases). CDR3 loop: CSARLSTVNYGYTF. The CDR3 DNA follows: TGCAGCGCCCGCCTCTCGACAGTAAACTATGGCTACACCTTC.